Listed below are T cell receptor beta chains from one sample, sequenced in a study of CD8 T cells in ankylosing spondylitis. TCRdb reanalysed the 5' RACE reads using MiXCR and keeps one entry per CDR3 protein. The sample records a few hundred thousand distinct CDR3 sequences, 10% to 15% being singletons. Sequenced: blood, either unsorted or a sorted T cell fraction (not recorded which). The receptors stem from a male donor with ankylosing spondylitis. CDR3s leave out the opening cysteine and the closing phenylalanine or tryptophan. A D gene is named only where the DNA matches it firmly. Size values are once, few and many counts, or a class for expanded clones, and some rows have none.

J gene,CDR3 length,V gene,clone size,D gene,CDR3 protein
TRBJ2-1,12,TRBV15,.,.,ATWAGDSYNEQF
TRBJ2-5,17,TRBV15,few,TRBD2,ATSRSRTSGRAEEETQY
TRBJ1-2,10,TRBV2,few,.,ASSGIPTGYT
TRBJ2-7,12,TRBV11-2,few,TRBD2,ASSIERDWGGVY
TRBJ2-3,13,TRBV5-1,many,.,ASSLKLAGSDTQY
TRBJ1-4,12,TRBV12-3/TRBV12-4,many,.,ASRTRAGSEKLF
TRBJ2-1,12,TRBV20-1,few,TRBD2,SALTSGSYNEQF
TRBJ2-1,12,TRBV15,few,.,ATSRVLYNAEGV
TRBJ2-5,15,TRBV5-1,few,TRBD2,ASSSGLAGGPGETQY
TRBJ1-2,12,TRBV5-1,many,TRBD1,ASSSTGGNYGYT
TRBJ2-2,11,TRBV12-3/TRBV12-4,few,.,ASSPRAVGELF
TRBJ2-2,16,TRBV20-1,few,.,SASAGSLAPSGTGELF
TRBJ1-5,11,TRBV29-1,many,.,SVGGASNQPQH
TRBJ1-4,13,TRBV5-6,few,TRBD1,ASSLVRGPDEKLF
TRBJ1-5,14,TRBV20-1,.,.,SAAWGVGSYGQPQH
TRBJ1-5,12,TRBV6-1,.,TRBD1,ASKTGVSNQPQH
TRBJ2-5,13,TRBV12-3/TRBV12-4,few,.,ASSFGPGRRETQY
TRBJ2-3,13,TRBV3-1,.,.,ASSQDRSVSDTQY
TRBJ2-1,13,TRBV7-9,.,TRBD2,ASSSSGTSYNEQF
TRBJ2-3,14,TRBV10-3,few,TRBD2,AISEGTSGRTDTQY
TRBJ1-1,14,TRBV18,.,.,ASSPVIGAQVTEAF
TRBJ2-3,11,TRBV5-6,many,.,ASSFTGTDTQY
TRBJ2-3,12,TRBV5-1,many,.,ASSLDGKEDTQY
TRBJ2-5,12,TRBV20-1,few,.,SARDVRAWETQY
TRBJ2-1,12,TRBV5-1,.,.,ASSLDTGGNEQF
TRBJ2-5,12,TRBV11-2,.,TRBD2,ASSATSGRETQY
TRBJ2-1,12,TRBV5-6,few,.,ASSSPGGHNEQF
TRBJ2-1,11,TRBV20-1,many,TRBD2,SARTSGSGEQF
TRBJ2-4,15,TRBV5-1,.,TRBD1,ASSSRQGAVAKNIQY
TRBJ2-2,16,TRBV3-1,.,TRBD2,ASSSRFIAGGYTGELF
TRBJ2-2,11,TRBV4-2,.,.,ASSLPGTGELF
TRBJ2-3,13,TRBV7-6,few,TRBD2,ASSSAAGVTDTQY
TRBJ2-1,14,TRBV20-1,few,TRBD2,SASSLAESSYNEQF
TRBJ2-3,12,TRBV5-1,few,.,ASSRDPSTDTQY
TRBJ1-1,12,TRBV3-1,.,.,ASSQGGLGSEAF
TRBJ2-4,10,TRBV7-2,.,.,ASSFVADIQY
TRBJ1-1,11,TRBV4-2,.,.,ASSPLRNTEAF
TRBJ2-5,12,TRBV15,few,.,ATSRDNRRETQY
TRBJ2-1,14,TRBV20-1,few,TRBD2,SAIPSRGLAYNEQF
TRBJ2-1,15,TRBV20-1,.,TRBD1,SATSGTGNGRYNEQF
TRBJ1-2,10,TRBV12-3/TRBV12-4,many,.,ASSLRSEGYT
TRBJ2-2,16,TRBV24-1,few,TRBD1,ATSDRGQMAGDTGELF
TRBJ2-1,12,TRBV19,few,.,ASSITGQRNEQF
TRBJ2-3,13,TRBV11-2,.,.,ASSLVGWATDTQY
TRBJ1-2,12,TRBV25-1,few,TRBD1,ASSDPGQVYGYT
TRBJ2-2,14,TRBV5-1,few,TRBD2,ASSFGNGRVTGELF
TRBJ2-1,14,TRBV3-1,many,TRBD2,ASSHLDGRAYNEQF
TRBJ2-2,13,TRBV6-1,few,TRBD2,ASGPLAGNTGELF
TRBJ1-1,13,TRBV5-1,.,.,ASGRTAGGNTEAF
TRBJ2-3,14,TRBV18,few,.,ASSPADRGHTDTQY
TRBJ1-5,12,TRBV7-8,many,.,ASSFSGKEQPQH
TRBJ2-3,11,TRBV20-1,many,TRBD2,SAPTGGKDTQY
TRBJ1-6,14,TRBV20-1,few,TRBD1,SASPYRGSYNSPLH
TRBJ2-1,12,TRBV20-1,few,.,SAQRRRAYNEQF